The T cell receptor beta chain under discussion was sequenced for a study of vaccination and CD4 T cells after COVID-19. At the level of the study: The post-vaccine samples came a median approximately 75 days after dose two (range 14 to 241). Findings of the study overall: Vaccine-specific clones in convalescent patients were spike mono-reactive in 304 of 307 cases.

Germline lookup yields CDR1 MGHDK and CDR2 SYGVNS. Trimming cost V 4 bases and J 8 bases, with 11 bases left between them. The CDR3 loop spans 12 amino acids. This clonotype turned up a few times. Its antigen remains unknown. Treatment of the sample: approximately 9-day PBMC culture with coronavirus spike peptide pools or control peptides (ViraFEST assay). TCRs were sequenced by ViraFEST after antigen-specific T cells had been expanded with peptide pools. An Oncomine TCR Beta short-read assay was used to sequence the DNA from cultured CD4+ T cells. MiXCR, applied by TCRdb to the PCR reads, yields one record per CDR3 protein. This sample has about 12,000 distinct CDR3 sequences, with roughly two fifths found just once.

The J gene is TRBJ1-2, the V gene TRBV25-1; D unresolved. The sequencing input was cultured CD4+ T cells from blood. The TCR comes from a human donor with COVID-19. In nucleotides, the CDR3 is TGTGCCAGCAGTGGCCTCTCTAGGGGCTACACCTTC. Protein: CASSGLSRGYTF.